This T cell receptor beta chain was recorded in a study of T cell clonotyping in hematopoietic cell transplantation. As for the study in general: Recipient samples before transplant were obtained post-cytoreduction.

Assay: immunoSEQ multiplex PCR; the TCRdb copy retains only in-frame clones and omits some. This sample has 30,000 or so clones, with about 74% found just once. The time point denotes: recipient sample about 28 days before transplant, after cytoreduction. Trimming took 5 bases from V and 6 from J, leaving 9 bases between them. Germline V gives CDR1 SGHRS, CDR2 YFSETQ. The CDR3 has 12 residues. Source: peripheral blood mononuclear cells, taken before stem cell transplant. The TCR was taken from a woman aged 30 to 39 with chronic myeloid leukemia. Some clones in this sample may be carry-over from other donors' samples. V and J are TRBV5-1 and TRBJ2-1; no clear D gene. In DNA, the CDR3 is TGCGCCAGCAGAGTACAGTTCAATGAGCAGTTCTTC. Translation gives CASRVQFNEQFF.